This section outlines one T cell receptor beta chain sequence together with its context. Individual cDNA molecules received unique molecular identifiers during library preparation. TCRdb recomputed calls from the 5' RACE reads with MiXCR, one row per CDR3 protein. The repertoire holds tens of thousands of distinct CDR3 sequences, with around 21% as singletons. The CDR3 extends over 16 amino acids. Per the germline V gene, CDR1 is MNHNS and CDR2 is SASEGT. The trim removed 6 bases at V and 1 base at J, leaving 9 bases unmatched. The data derive from a study of early T cells in non-severe SARS-CoV-2 infection. Study as a whole: Chains from this unsorted whole-blood bulk RNA could not be paired.

The sequence was collected from an adult who was a healthcare worker with PCR-confirmed SARS-CoV-2 infection or an uninfected control (not recorded which). V gene TRBV6-1 combines with J gene TRBJ2-5, with 9 bases lining up with TRBD2. The sequenced sample was whole blood, obtained at baseline. The CDR3 loop is CASRRGGGALQETQYF. The CDR3 DNA is TGTGCCAGCAGGCGAGGCGGGGGGGCCCTCCAAGAGACCCAGTACTTC.